These 26 T cell receptor beta chains were all obtained from the same sample, sequenced in a study of blood T cell repertoires in COVID-19. Here immunoSEQ multiplex PCR was the method, and the copy in TCRdb shows in-frame clones only, minus some. The table has 200,000 or so clones, more than 85% seen once. The specimen sequenced was peripheral blood. All receptors derive from a man in his sixties or seventies with active or convalescent COVID-19.

The V and J genes are TRBV29-1 and TRBJ1-2, with TRBD1 matching over 7 bases. This CDR3 spans 11 amino acids. V was pared by 7 bases and J by 8 bases, with 7 bases of the junction left unmatched. Germline lookup yields CDR1 SQVTM and CDR2 ANQGSEA. For the CDR3, the DNA is TGCAGCGGGCGACAGGGAGACGGCTACACCTTC. Its translation is CSGRQGDGYTF.

This rearrangement joins TRBV30 to TRBJ1-3; TRBD1 matches at 7 bases. The ends lost 3 bases at V and 2 bases at J; junction bases unmatched: 13. The V gene's germline CDR1 is GTSNPN and CDR2 SVGIG (reference sequence). This CDR3 region has 17 residues. The CDR3 nucleotides are TGTGCCTGGAGCGTTGCCCGACAGGGAGTAGCTGGAAACACCATATATTTT. Translation gives CAWSVARQGVAGNTIYF.

V is TRBV15 and J is TRBJ2-5, with D possibly matching TRBD1 (5 bases). The CDR3 runs to 13 residues. The V end was cut by 5 bases, the J end by 2 bases, with 9 bases between. Germline CDR1 reads LNHNV; CDR2 reads YYDKDF (reference sequence). The CDR3 is CATSFSGQETQYF. CDR3 coding DNA: TGTGCCACCAGCTTCTCAGGGCAAGAGACCCAGTACTTC.

V and J are TRBV28 and TRBJ2-3, with TRBD2 identical over 10 bases. The CDR3 totals 18 residues. The germline V gene has CDR1 MDHEN and CDR2 SYDVKM. The ends lost 5 bases at V and 4 bases at J; junction bases unmatched: 15. CDR3 DNA: TGTGCCAGCAGTCCACCCGGCGGGCTGAGCGGGAGGGCAGATACGCAGTATTTT. Amino acid sequence: CASSPPGGLSGRADTQYF.

J is TRBJ2-4 and V is TRBV5-1, with TRBD2 as a possible D gene (5 bases). Germline CDR1 reads SGHRS; CDR2 reads YFSETQ. With 4 bases removed from V and 1 base from J, the gap between germline ends came to 12 bases. The CDR3 is 15 amino acids. CDR3 amino acids: CASSVESGAKNIQYF. Here the CDR3 DNA reads TGCGCCAGCAGCGTGGAATCGGGGGCCAAAAACATTCAGTACTTC.

This chain links TRBV7-9 with TRBJ2-2, with 9 bases identical to TRBD2. Germline V lookup: CDR1 SEHNR, CDR2 FQNEAQ (reference sequence). V dropped 5 bases and J dropped 5; count of bases not matched to a gene: 9. The CDR3 contains 16 residues. CDR3 bases: TGTGCCAGCAGCCAGTTTCTAGCGGGGTGGACCGGGGAGCTGTTTTTT. Amino acids: CASSQFLAGWTGELFF.

The chain is built from TRBV4-1 and TRBJ1-3, with D perhaps matching TRBD1 (5 bases). Trimming shortened V by 3 bases and J by 0 bases, and 12 bases separated the two germline ends. Germline loops: CDR1 MGHRA, CDR2 YSYEKL. The length of the CDR3 is 16 residues. Here the CDR3 reads CASSQEGRNSGNTIYF. The CDR3 DNA reads as TGCGCCAGCAGCCAGGAGGGACGGAACTCTGGAAACACCATATATTTT.

The chain joins TRBV6-1 to TRBJ1-4; unclear D gene. Trimming removed 2 bases at V and 7 bases at J, with 5 bases between. The germline V gene has CDR1 MNHNS and CDR2 SASEGT. This CDR3 region has 12 residues. Here the CDR3 reads CASSEWSEKLFF. In DNA form, the CDR3 reads TGTGCCAGCAGTGAATGGAGTGAAAAACTGTTTTTT.

This chain connects TRBV19 to TRBJ2-1, with D possibly TRBD2 on 6 matching bases. The CDR3 is 15 residues long. V lost 6 bases and J 4 bases, leaving 16 bases between the germline ends. In germline, CDR1 is LNHDA, CDR2 SQIVND (reference sequence). This chain's CDR3 is CASRGGSTQYNEQFF. CDR3 DNA: TGTGCCAGTAGGGGAGGCAGCACCCAGTACAATGAGCAGTTCTTC. Variable domain in full (rest from reference TRBV19 and TRBJ2-1): DGGITQSPKYLFRKEGQNVTLSCEQNLNHDAMYWYRQDPGQGLRLIYYSQIVNDFQKGDIAEGYSVSREKKESFPLTVTSAQKNPTAFYLCASRGGSTQYNEQFFGPGTRLTVL.

J is TRBJ1-4 and V is TRBV6-6; D perhaps matches TRBD1 (5 bases). Between the trimmed V and J ends, which lost 5 bases and 4 bases, there was a span of 8 bases. Germline CDR1 is MNHNY and CDR2 is SVGAGI (reference sequence). This CDR3 comprises 13 residues. CDR3 bases: TGTGCCAGCAGTGACAGACTTAATGAAAAACTGTTTTTT. It yields the protein CASSDRLNEKLFF.

This clone has a single count. The chain has TRBV28 and TRBJ1-2; 9 nucleotides agree with TRBD1. The V gene's germline CDR1 is MDHEN and CDR2 SYDVKM. Trimming took 11 bases from V and 4 from J; bases not matched to a gene: 8. This CDR3 has 13 amino acids. The CDR3 protein is CAATGGAFYGYTF. CDR3 sequence (DNA): TGTGCCGCCACAGGGGGCGCCTTCTATGGCTACACCTTC.

This clone is a singleton in its sample. This chain connects TRBV25-1 to TRBJ1-2, with a tentative D call TRBD1 (6 bases). Trimming took off 8 bases at V and 4 bases at J, with 17 bases between the two ends. Germline CDR1 is MGHDK and CDR2 is SYGVNS. The CDR3 totals 14 residues. CDR3: CASSTLGASYGYTF. CDR3 coding DNA: TGTGCCAGCTCAACCTTGGGGGCGAGCTATGGCTACACCTTC.

V gene TRBV10-1 combines with J gene TRBJ1-5; the match to TRBD1 covers 8 bases. CDR3 length: 15 residues. The V gene's germline CDR1 is WNHNN and CDR2 SYGVQD (reference sequence). The J segment lost 1 base and the V segment lost 7 bases, leaving 6 bases of the junction unmatched. The CDR3 is CASIDRGTSNQPQHF. In DNA, the CDR3 is TGCGCCAGCATTGACAGGGGAACCAGCAATCAGCCCCAGCATTTT.

The chain has TRBV27 and TRBJ2-5; D perhaps matches TRBD1 (5 bases). This CDR3 is built from 15 residues. V shed 5 bases and J shed 2 bases, with 15 bases lying between them. Germline V gene lookup returns CDR1 MNHEY and CDR2 SMNVEV (reference sequence). Here the CDR3 DNA reads TGTGCCAGCAGTATCCGACAGCGTATACAAGAGACCCAGTACTTC. It yields the protein CASSIRQRIQETQYF.

The chain links TRBV28 to TRBJ1-2, with 9 bases aligning to TRBD1. This CDR3 comprises 15 residues. V lost 5 bases to trimming and J lost 8 bases; unmatched junction nucleotides: 12. From germline, CDR1 is MDHEN and CDR2 SYDVKM. The CDR3 bases are TGTGCCAGCAGTCCTCAAACAGGGGGCACCGCCGGCTACACCTTC. This translates into CASSPQTGGTAGYTF.

The J gene is TRBJ1-2, the V gene TRBV2, with 7 bases identical to TRBD1. The junction had 9 bases not matched to a gene; V was cut back by 7 bases and J by 7 bases. The CDR3 is 13 amino acids. Germline assignment: CDR1 SNHLY and CDR2 FYNNEI. This chain's CDR3 is CASTTDRAGGYTF. CDR3 nucleotides: TGTGCCAGCACAACCGACAGGGCCGGTGGCTACACCTTC.

The chain joins TRBV18 to TRBJ2-1; TRBD2 agrees at 12 bases. CDR1 and CDR2 from the germline V gene are KGHSH and LQKENI. The trim removed 6 bases at V and 9 bases at J, leaving 12 bases unmatched. This CDR3 has 16 residues. CDR3 amino acids: CASSLLAGGPLPEQFF. The CDR3 bases are TGTGCCAGCTCCCTGCTAGCGGGGGGGCCACTGCCTGAGCAGTTCTTC.

The CDR3 region has the DNA TGCGCCAGCAGCCAAACAGGGGTTAGCTCTGGGGCCAACGTCCTGACTTTC. Translation: CASSQTGVSSGANVLTF. The rearrangement joins TRBV4-3 to TRBJ2-6; 7 positions match TRBD1. Germline values: CDR1 LGHNA, CDR2 YSLEER. The CDR3 is made up of 17 amino acids. Trimming took 2 bases from V and 0 from J; bases not matched to a gene: 4.

This chain uses TRBV7-2 with TRBJ1-3; 7 nucleotides agree with TRBD1. The length of the CDR3 is 15 residues. Looked up from germline, CDR1 is SGHTA and CDR2 is FQGNSA. V trimming: 5 bases; J trimming: 4 bases; junction bases outside the gene matches: 8. The CDR3 protein is CASSPRQGSGNTIYF. DNA of the CDR3: TGTGCCAGCAGCCCCCGACAGGGCTCCGGAAACACCATATATTTT.

This clone appeared a single time. The chain joins TRBV5-1 to TRBJ2-5; 8 bases align to TRBD2. Germline CDR1 SGHRS, CDR2 YFSETQ. The CDR3 covers 16 residues. Trimming cost V 10 bases and J 3 bases; bases outside gene matches: 17. CDR3 protein: CACKSRPHSGEETQYF. CDR3 bases: TGCGCCTGCAAATCGAGACCCCATAGCGGGGAAGAGACCCAGTACTTC. The whole variable domain, filled in from reference TRBV5-1 and TRBJ2-5, reads KAGVTQTPRYLIKTRGQQVTLSCSPISGHRSVSWYQQTPGQGLQFLFEYFSETQRNKGNFPGRFSGRQFSNSRSEMNVSTLELGDSALYLCACKSRPHSGEETQYFGPGTRLLVL.

V usage is TRBV7-9 and J usage is TRBJ1-1, with 7 bases that match TRBD1. Germline V gene lookup returns CDR1 SEHNR and CDR2 FQNEAQ (reference sequence). The CDR3 has 14 residues. Unmatched junction bases numbered 4, after V lost 5 bases and J lost 1 base. The chain's CDR3 is CASSLGQQNTEAFF. For the CDR3, the DNA is TGTGCCAGCAGCCTGGGACAGCAGAACACTGAAGCTTTCTTT.

This clone showed up just a few times. J is TRBJ1-1 and V is TRBV9; perhaps TRBD1 as D (5 bases). Germline CDR1 SGDLS, CDR2 YYNGEE. The CDR3 spans 14 residues. Trimming took 6 bases from V and 1 from J, leaving 13 bases between them. CDR3 in amino acids: CASNNRRPNTEAFF. The CDR3 nucleotides are TGTGCCAGCAACAACAGGCGTCCGAACACTGAAGCTTTCTTT.

The gene calls are TRBV4-3 and TRBJ2-7, with TRBD2 identical over 9 bases. Germline trimming cut 3 bases from V and 4 bases from J; bases unmatched to any gene: 7. Germline loops: CDR1 LGHNA, CDR2 YSLEER. This CDR3 comprises 15 residues. CDR3 DNA: TGCGCCAGCAGCCAGGCAGCGGGAGGACTGTACGAGCAGTACTTC. Protein: CASSQAAGGLYEQYF.

The CDR3 spells CASSFIGQGEEETQYF. The CDR3 bases are TGTGCCAGCAGTTTTATCGGACAGGGCGAGGAGGAGACCCAGTACTTC. The chain joins TRBV28 to TRBJ2-5, with TRBD1 matching 8 bases. Germline V lookup: CDR1 MDHEN, CDR2 SYDVKM. This CDR3 has 16 amino acids. The V and J ends lost 3 bases and 5 bases, in that order; junction bases with no gene match: 11. Drawing the rest from reference TRBV28 and TRBJ2-5, the complete variable domain is DVKVTQSSRYLVKRTGEKVFLECVQDMDHENMFWYRQDPGLGLRLIYFSYDVKMKEKGDIPEGYSVSREKKERFSLILESASTNQTSMYLCASSFIGQGEEETQYFGPGTRLLVL.

The V call is TRBV6-5, the J call TRBJ1-1; 7 bases fit TRBD1. Germline loops: CDR1 MNHEY, CDR2 SVGAGI. The CDR3 totals 16 residues. Trimming removed 4 bases from V and 5 bases from J; junction bases left unmatched: 13. The CDR3 sequence: CASSFTTDRAGTEAFF. CDR3 sequence (DNA): TGTGCCAGCAGTTTCACAACTGACAGGGCGGGGACTGAAGCTTTCTTT.

This chain joins TRBV2 and TRBJ1-1; D is unresolved. V lost 0 bases and J 8 bases, leaving 13 bases between the germline ends. This CDR3 spans 14 amino acids. The germline V gene encodes CDR1 SNHLY and CDR2 FYNNEI. DNA of the CDR3: TGTGCCAGCAGTGAAGCTGCGGGTTCGGCAGAAGCTTTCTTT. The encoded protein is CASSEAAGSAEAFF. Supplemented by reference TRBV2 and TRBJ1-1, the full variable domain reads EPEVTQTPSHQVTQMGQEVILRCVPISNHLYFYWYRQILGQKVEFLVSFYNNEISEKSEIFDDQFSVERPDGSNFTLKIRSTKLEDSAMYFCASSEAAGSAEAFFGQGTRLTVV.